These T cell receptor beta chains were read from a single sample in a study of blood T cell repertoires in COVID-19. Here immunoSEQ multiplex PCR was the method, and the copy in TCRdb shows in-frame clones only, minus some. The table has about 260,000 clones, 88% seen once; the top ten hold under 4.5%. Sequences were obtained from peripheral blood. These receptors came from a man in his 60s who had recovered from COVID-19. The CDR3 runs from the conserved cysteine through the conserved F or W. The D gene is left open where the match is weak. For some rows the clone size is stated as once, few or many, or as a class when expanded; others skip it.

v_gene	d_gene	abundance	j_gene	CDR3nt	CDR3aa
TRBV5-1	NA	NA	TRBJ1-6	TGCGCCAGCAGCTTGAGACAGCGAAATTCACCCCTCCACTTT	CASSLRQRNSPLHF
TRBV9	NA	few	TRBJ2-7	TGTGCCAGCAGCGAAGGCACAGTGAGCTCCTACGAGCAGTACTTC	CASSEGTVSSYEQYF
TRBV18	TRBD1	NA	TRBJ1-1	TGTGCCAGCTCACCGGGACAGGGGAACACTGAAGCTTTCTTT	CASSPGQGNTEAFF
TRBV5-1	TRBD1	few	TRBJ1-1	TGCGCCAGCAGCTCTTCGGGACAGACGAACACTGAAGCTTTCTTT	CASSSSGQTNTEAFF
TRBV7-9	NA	few	TRBJ1-2	TGTGCCAGCAGTGACAGAACTAACTATGGCTACACCTTC	CASSDRTNYGYTF
TRBV13	TRBD1	NA	TRBJ2-3	TGTGCCAGCAGCCCCGGACAGGGTAGGACAGATACGCAGTATTTT	CASSPGQGRTDTQYF
TRBV2	TRBD1	NA	TRBJ2-2	TGTGCCAGCACCCCGGACAGGGGGCGGATAAGGACCGGGGAGCTGTTTTTT	CASTPDRGRIRTGELFF
TRBV15	NA	NA	TRBJ1-5	TGTGCCACCAGCGGCGCCTCGAACAGGCCAATCAATCAGCCCCAGCATTTT	CATSGASNRPINQPQHF
TRBV29-1	NA	few	TRBJ1-1	TGCAGCGCCCCGAAGCGTGCGGGTGGGGATAGCACTGAAGCTTTCTTT	CSAPKRAGGDSTEAFF
TRBV19	TRBD2	NA	TRBJ2-3	TGTGCCAGTAGTATATCCGGGACTAGCGGTAGCACAGATACGCAGTATTTT	CASSISGTSGSTDTQYF
TRBV3-1/TRBV3-2	TRBD1	few	TRBJ1-1	TGTGCCAGCAGACTTGGACAGGGGGCAGGTAAAACTGAAGCTTTCTTT	CASRLGQGAGKTEAFF
TRBV27	NA	NA	TRBJ2-2	TGTGCCAGCAGTTGGCCGAACACCGGGGAGCTGTTTTTT	CASSWPNTGELFF
TRBV5-4	TRBD2	NA	TRBJ2-3	TGTGCCAGCGGTAGCGGGGGGGCCAGTGATACGCAGTATTTT	CASGSGGASDTQYF
TRBV13	NA	NA	TRBJ1-6	TGTGCCAGCAGCCCGGGACTTTCTAGGTTCACCCTCCACTTT	CASSPGLSRFTLHF
TRBV5-1	NA	NA	TRBJ2-5	TGCGCCAGCAGCTCCTCCGGGACACAAAAAGAGACCCAGTACTTC	CASSSSGTQKETQYF
TRBV5-1	NA	NA	TRBJ2-2	TGCGCCAGCAGCCCAGGACAGTCCGGATTAAACACCGGGGAGCTGTTTTTT	CASSPGQSGLNTGELFF
TRBV6-5	TRBD1	NA	TRBJ2-4	TGTGCCAGCAGAATGGACAGGGGGGACATTCAGTACTTC	CASRMDRGDIQYF
TRBV19	TRBD2	NA	TRBJ2-3	TGTGCCAGTAGTATCGGGGGGGGCTTGGTCACAGATACGCAGTATTTT	CASSIGGGLVTDTQYF
TRBV5-1	NA	NA	TRBJ2-7	TGCGCCAGCAGCTTATGGGACATCTACGAGCAGTACTTC	CASSLWDIYEQYF
TRBV6-2/TRBV6-3	TRBD1	NA	TRBJ1-1	TGTGCCAGCAGTTACCATAACAGGGGATACACTGAAGCTTTCTTT	CASSYHNRGYTEAFF
TRBV14	TRBD1	NA	TRBJ1-1	TGTGCCAGCAGCCCGCTGACAGGGGACACTGAAGCTTTCTTT	CASSPLTGDTEAFF
TRBV7-6	NA	once	TRBJ2-7	TGTGCCAGCAGCTTAGGGGTGAATGCGGTAAGCTCCTACGAGCAGTACTTC	CASSLGVNAVSSYEQYF
TRBV5-1	NA	NA	TRBJ2-7	TGCGCCAGCAGCCCCCAGGCGATTCCTTCCTACGAGCAGTACTTC	CASSPQAIPSYEQYF
TRBV24-1	TRBD1	NA	TRBJ2-5	TGTGCCACCAGTGATTCCGGGACAGGGGGCCAGTTTCAAGAGACCCAGTACTTC	CATSDSGTGGQFQETQYF
TRBV6-2/TRBV6-3	TRBD1	NA	TRBJ1-5	TGTGCCAGCAGTTACTTATCCAGGGGGAGCAATCAGCCCCAGCATTTT	CASSYLSRGSNQPQHF
TRBV12-3/TRBV12-4	NA	NA	TRBJ1-2	TGTGCCAGCAGCCTAGACAGCTATGGCTACACCTTC	CASSLDSYGYTF
TRBV4-2	NA	NA	TRBJ1-6	TGTGCCAGCAGCCAAGCCGCAGGGCCCTCACCCCTCCACTTT	CASSQAAGPSPLHF
TRBV9	TRBD1	few	TRBJ1-6	TGTGCCAGCAGCGGCCGGGACAGGGTTTATAATTCACCCCTCCACTTT	CASSGRDRVYNSPLHF
TRBV2	TRBD2	NA	TRBJ2-5	TGTGCCAGCAGTGAAGCCACTAGCGGGGGGTACTTC	CASSEATSGGYF
TRBV2	TRBD2	NA	TRBJ2-3	TGTGCCAGCAGCCCCGGGACTAGCGCTGATACGCAGTATTTT	CASSPGTSADTQYF